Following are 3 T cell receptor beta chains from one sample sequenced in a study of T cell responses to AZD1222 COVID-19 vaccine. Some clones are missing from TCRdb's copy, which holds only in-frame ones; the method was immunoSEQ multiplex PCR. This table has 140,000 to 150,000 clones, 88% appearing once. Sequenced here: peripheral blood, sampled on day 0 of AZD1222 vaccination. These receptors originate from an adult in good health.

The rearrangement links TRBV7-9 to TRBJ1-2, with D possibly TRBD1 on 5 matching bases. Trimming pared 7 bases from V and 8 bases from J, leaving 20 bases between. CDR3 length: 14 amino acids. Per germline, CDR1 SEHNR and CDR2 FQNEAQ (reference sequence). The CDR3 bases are TGTGCCAGCATTTTCGGGACCCTGTTAGAGGGCTACACCTTC. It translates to CASIFGTLLEGYTF.

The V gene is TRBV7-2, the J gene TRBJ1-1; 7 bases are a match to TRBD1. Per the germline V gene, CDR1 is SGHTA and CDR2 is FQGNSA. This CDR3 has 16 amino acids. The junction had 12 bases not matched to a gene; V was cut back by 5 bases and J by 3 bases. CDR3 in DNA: TGTGCCAGCAGCCCCCCGGGACAGCGATCTTACACTGAAGCTTTCTTT. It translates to CASSPPGQRSYTEAFF.

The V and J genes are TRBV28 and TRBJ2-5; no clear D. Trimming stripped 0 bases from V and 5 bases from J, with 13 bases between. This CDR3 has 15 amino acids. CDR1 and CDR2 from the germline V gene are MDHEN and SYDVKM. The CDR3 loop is CASSLWSALGETQYF. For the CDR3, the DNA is TGTGCCAGCAGTTTATGGTCAGCTCTCGGGGAGACCCAGTACTTC.